This T cell receptor (beta chain) was identified during a study of OX40 agonist ivuxolimab in advanced cancers. On the study more broadly: In this cohort, patients received ivuxolimab, an agonistic anti-OX40 (CD134) antibody. Patient treatment consisted of intravenous ivuxolimab administration every 2 weeks at 0.01 to 10 mg/kg. Participants, 65% to 85% male, averaged roughly 60 years of age, ranging from about 23 to 90.

Study results and caveats: Mean expanded clone counts were higher in CD8+ than CD4+ T cells.

About this clone: The antigen is not known.

Sequencing was performed with immunoSEQ multiplex PCR; in TCRdb, only in-frame clones are kept and a portion is missing. The top ten hold around 8.2% of the sample, which has 71,000 or so clones, over 75% seen once. There are 14 residues in the CDR3. Germline lookup yields CDR1 MDHEN and CDR2 SYDVKM. The ends were cut back, 10 bases at V and 3 bases at J, with 13 bases in the middle. The sequence came from an adult with an advanced solid tumor such as melanoma, head and neck, liver or kidney cancer. The chain couples TRBV28 to TRBJ1-6, with D possibly matching TRBD1 (5 bases). Specimen: CD4+ or CD8+ T cells sorted from blood, collected in a trial of the OX40 agonist ivuxolimab. The CDR3 DNA is TGTGCCACTAGAGGGACCCACTATAATTCACCCCTCCACTTT. Its translation: CATRGTHYNSPLHF.